This TCR beta chain was captured by sequencing in a study of long-term antiretroviral therapy in people with HIV. Version v3.0 of the immunoSEQ assay ran at survey level. This table comes from immunoSEQ multiplex PCR, and its TCRdb copy is limited to in-frame clones, with some not included. The table shows 20,000 to 30,000 clones, with 79% occurring only once. The CDR3 runs 14 residues. Germline loops: CDR1 MNHEY, CDR2 SVGAGI. The V end lost 2 bases, the J end lost 2 bases, and 10 bases lay between the germline ends. The material sequenced was unsorted PBMCs, taken 1.2 years after starting antiretroviral therapy. The sequence was collected from a woman in her forties with HIV. The chain recombines TRBV6-5 with TRBJ2-7; no clear D. CDR3 nucleotide sequence: TGTGCCAGCAGTTACGGTCCAGGTCCCTACGAGCAGTACTTC. The encoded protein is CASSYGPGPYEQYF.